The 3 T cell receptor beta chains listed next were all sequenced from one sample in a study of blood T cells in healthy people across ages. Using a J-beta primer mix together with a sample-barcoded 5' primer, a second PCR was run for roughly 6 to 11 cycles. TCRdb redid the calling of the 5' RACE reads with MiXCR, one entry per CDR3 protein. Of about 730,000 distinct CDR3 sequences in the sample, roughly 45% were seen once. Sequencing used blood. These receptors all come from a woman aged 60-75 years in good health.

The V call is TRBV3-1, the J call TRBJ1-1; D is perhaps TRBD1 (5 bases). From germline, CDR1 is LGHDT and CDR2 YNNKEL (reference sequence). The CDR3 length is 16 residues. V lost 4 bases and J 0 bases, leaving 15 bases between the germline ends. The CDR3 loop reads CASSLGLATVNTEAFF. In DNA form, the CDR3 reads TGTGCCAGCAGCCTGGGCCTGGCGACAGTGAACACTGAAGCTTTCTTT.

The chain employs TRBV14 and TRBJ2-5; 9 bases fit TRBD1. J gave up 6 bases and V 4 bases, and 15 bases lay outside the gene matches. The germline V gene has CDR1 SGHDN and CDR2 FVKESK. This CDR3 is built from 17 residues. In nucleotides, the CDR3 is TGTGCCAGCAGCCCCTTCGGGACAGGGAATCTGAGGAAGACCCAGTACTTC. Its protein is CASSPFGTGNLRKTQYF.

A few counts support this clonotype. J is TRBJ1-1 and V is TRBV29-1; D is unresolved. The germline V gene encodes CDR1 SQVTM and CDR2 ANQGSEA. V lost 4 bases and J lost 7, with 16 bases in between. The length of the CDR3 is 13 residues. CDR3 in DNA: TGCAGCGTTGCTCCGGTTTGGGAAAGTGAAGCTTTCTTT. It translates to CSVAPVWESEAFF.